The clone carrying this T cell receptor (beta chain) appeared a few times. What it recognizes is unknown. This entry is derived from a study of beta chain features in type 1 diabetes. About the study: Researchers looked at roughly 110 million sorted cells across all samples.

Sorting produced populations that all topped 95% purity. Since all of the isolated RNA was reverse transcribed, expressed TCRB transcripts were what got sequenced. Generated by immunoSEQ multiplex PCR, the TCRdb table keeps only in-frame clones and is missing some. The sample has under 300,000 clones; approximately 25% are singletons. The CDR3 runs 12 residues. In germline, CDR1 is SEHNR, CDR2 FQNEAQ (reference sequence). Trimming removed 5 bases at V and 9 bases at J, with 13 bases between. Study conclusions and caveats: TCRB CDR3 length was moderately but significantly reduced in all four CD4+ subsets of Type 1 diabetes patients.

Sample: naive CD4+ T cells from blood. This TCR derives from a woman aged 25 to 39 with type 1 diabetes. The rearrangement uses TRBV7-9 and TRBJ2-5; unclear D gene. The CDR3 is CASSLDRQAQYF. CDR3 bases: TGTGCCAGCAGCCTAGACCGTCAGGCCCAGTACTTC.